These 13 T cell receptor beta chains came from one sample sequenced in a study of blood T cell repertoires in COVID-19. Sequencing was performed with immunoSEQ multiplex PCR; in TCRdb, only in-frame clones are kept and a portion is missing. In the table there are more than 85,000 clones, over 70% of which are singletons. Sequencing used peripheral blood. Receptors were obtained from a woman in her fifties or sixties with acute or convalescent COVID-19.

The gene calls are TRBV6-6 and TRBJ1-4; 7 positions match TRBD1. V lost 6 bases and J lost 1; bases outside the gene matches: 5. Per the germline V gene, CDR1 is MNHNY and CDR2 is SVGAGI (reference sequence). This CDR3 contains 15 residues. CDR3 bases: TGTGCCAGCAGGCGACAGGGCTTAACTAATGAAAAACTGTTTTTT. This encodes CASRRQGLTNEKLFF.

J is TRBJ1-1 and V is TRBV6-1; D is ambiguous. The CDR3 spans 14 residues. Trimming left V 6 bases short and J 1 base short, with 12 bases between. The V gene's germline CDR1 is MNHNS and CDR2 SASEGT. The CDR3 here is CASRRNMANTEAFF. As DNA, the CDR3 is TGTGCCAGCAGGAGGAACATGGCGAACACTGAAGCTTTCTTT.

The V and J genes are TRBV6-4 and TRBJ2-3; possible D gene TRBD1, 5 bases. CDR1 is MRHNA, CDR2 SNTAGT, per germline. V shed 4 bases and J shed 0 bases, with 11 bases lying between them. The CDR3 has 15 amino acids. For the CDR3, the DNA is TGTGCCAGCAGTGGACAGTCCTCTAGCACAGATACGCAGTATTTT. Translated, it gives CASSGQSSSTDTQYF.

This CDR3 is CASSQEGQGVGYGYTF. CDR3 coding DNA: TGCGCCAGCAGCCAAGAGGGGCAGGGGGTAGGCTATGGCTACACCTTC. The chain uses TRBV4-1 and TRBJ1-2, with 7 positions matching TRBD1. The germline gives CDR1 MGHRA, CDR2 YSYEKL. The length of the CDR3 is 16 residues. V lost 0 bases to trimming and J lost 4 bases; unmatched junction nucleotides: 8.

This rearrangement joins TRBV10-3 to TRBJ1-5; TRBD1 is a possible D gene (5 bases). Trimming left V 6 bases short and J 7 bases short, with 13 bases between. The CDR3 consists of 13 residues. Germline loops: CDR1 ENHRY, CDR2 SYGVKD. CDR3 residues: CAIRQDGDQPQHF. The DNA for the CDR3 is TGTGCCATCAGACAGGATGGAGACCAGCCCCAGCATTTT.

This clone was seen a single time. The rearrangement links TRBV14 to TRBJ1-6, with 7 nucleotides matching TRBD1. Looked up from germline, CDR1 is SGHDN and CDR2 is FVKESK. This CDR3 contains 15 residues. Germline trimming cut 11 bases from V and 1 base from J; bases unmatched to any gene: 8. In nucleotides, the CDR3 is TGTGCCTCCAGGGGGGCAGGATCCTATAATTCACCCCTCCACTTT. Its protein is CASRGAGSYNSPLHF.

This sequence joins TRBV19 and TRBJ1-1; D remains ambiguous. This CDR3 has 14 residues. Trimming took off 7 bases at V and 8 bases at J, with 20 bases between the two ends. CDR1 is LNHDA, CDR2 SQIVND, per germline (reference sequence). This CDR3 reads CASNPRVSVKEAFF. The CDR3 DNA follows: TGTGCCAGTAATCCTCGAGTATCTGTCAAAGAAGCTTTCTTT.

This clone came up once. This chain joins TRBV5-8 and TRBJ2-5, with a tentative D call TRBD2 (5 bases). Germline V gives CDR1 SGHTS, CDR2 YDEGEE. Between the trimmed V and J ends, which lost 2 bases and 5 bases, there was a span of 10 bases. This CDR3 has 13 residues. This chain's CDR3 is CASSLRRQETQYF. CDR3 sequence (DNA): TGTGCCAGCAGCTTAAGGAGGCAGGAGACCCAGTACTTC.

V and J are TRBV4-2 and TRBJ2-6; maybe TRBD2 (7 bases). The length of the CDR3 is 18 residues. Germline V gene sequence: CDR1 LGHNA, CDR2 YNFKEQ. The V end was cut by 1 base, the J end by 0 bases, with 13 bases between. The DNA of the CDR3 is TGTGCCAGCAGCCAAGGGGGGGGCAGGAGCTCTGGGGCCAACGTCCTGACTTTC. It specifies CASSQGGGRSSGANVLTF.

The rearrangement uses TRBV5-1 and TRBJ2-7; D remains unclear. Germline loops: CDR1 SGHRS, CDR2 YFSETQ. CDR3 length equals 15 residues. The ends were cut back, 3 bases at V and 5 bases at J, with 18 bases in the middle. This CDR3 is CASSSVGRPADEQYF. CDR3 nucleotides: TGCGCCAGCAGCTCGGTGGGCCGGCCGGCAGACGAGCAGTACTTC.

The chain joins TRBV4-1 to TRBJ1-4, with 11 bases that match TRBD1. CDR1 and CDR2 from the germline V gene are MGHRA and YSYEKL. The V gene end was trimmed by 1 base and the J gene end by 7 bases; junction bases not matched to a gene: 5. This CDR3 spans 16 amino acids. The CDR3 loop reads CASSQGDRGASEKLFF. DNA of the CDR3: TGCGCCAGCAGCCAAGGGGACAGGGGGGCAAGTGAAAAACTGTTTTTT.

This clone was counted once. This chain uses TRBV6-4 with TRBJ1-6; D not resolved. The CDR3 spans 15 residues. V lost 0 bases to trimming and J lost 4 bases, with 7 bases between them. Germline lookup yields CDR1 MRHNA and CDR2 SNTAGT. This CDR3 reads CASSDSGVYNSPLHF. CDR3 coding DNA: TGTGCCAGCAGTGACTCCGGGGTGTATAATTCACCCCTCCACTTT.

Only a few counts were recorded for this clone. The V gene is TRBV7-2, the J gene TRBJ1-1, with D perhaps TRBD1 (6 bases). This CDR3 spans 15 amino acids. The germline V gene has CDR1 SGHTA and CDR2 FQGNSA. V lost 5 bases, J lost 3 bases, and 16 bases lay in between. The CDR3 nucleotides are TGTGCCAGCAGCCCACCCAACAGGGTAGACACTGAAGCTTTCTTT. Translated: CASSPPNRVDTEAFF.